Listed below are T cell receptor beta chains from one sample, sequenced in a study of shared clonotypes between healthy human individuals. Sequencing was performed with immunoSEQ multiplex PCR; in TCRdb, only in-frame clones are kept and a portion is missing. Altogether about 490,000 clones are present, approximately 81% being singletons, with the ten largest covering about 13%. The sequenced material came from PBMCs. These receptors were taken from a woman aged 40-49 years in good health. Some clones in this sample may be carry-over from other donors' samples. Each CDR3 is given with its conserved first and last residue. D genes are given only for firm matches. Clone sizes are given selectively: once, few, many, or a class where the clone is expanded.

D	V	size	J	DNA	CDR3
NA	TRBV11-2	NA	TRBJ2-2	TGTGCCAGCAGCAGAGGTGTGACCGGGGAGCTGTTTTTT	CASSRGVTGELFF
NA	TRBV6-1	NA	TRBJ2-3	TGTGCCAGCAGTGCGTCTAGCGGCACAGATACGCAGTATTTT	CASSASSGTDTQYF
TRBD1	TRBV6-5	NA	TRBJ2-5	TGTGCCAGCAGTCCCGGGACAGATCTCGGGACCCAGTACTTC	CASSPGTDLGTQYF
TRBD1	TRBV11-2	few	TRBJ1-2	TGTGCCAGCAGCTCTACGAGACAGGGGATTGGCTACACCTTC	CASSSTRQGIGYTF
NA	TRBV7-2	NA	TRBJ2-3	TGTGCCAGCAGCTGGATAGCGTCTAGCACAGATACGCAGTATTTT	CASSWIASSTDTQYF
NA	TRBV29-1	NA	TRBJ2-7	TGCAGCATAACCGGACGGGACCTCTACGAGCAGTACTTC	CSITGRDLYEQYF
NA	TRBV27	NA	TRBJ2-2	TGTGCCAGCAGGACGAGCGGCGCCGGGGAGCTGTTTTTT	CASRTSGAGELFF
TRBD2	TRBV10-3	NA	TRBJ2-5	TGTGCCATCAGTGGCCTTCGACTAGCGGGAGGGAGGATCCAAGAGACCCAGTACTTC	CAISGLRLAGGRIQETQYF
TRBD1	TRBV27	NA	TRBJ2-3	TGTGCCAGCAGTTTATTTGCAGGGGGAAGCACAGATACGCAGTATTTT	CASSLFAGGSTDTQYF
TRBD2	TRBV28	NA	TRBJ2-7	TGTGCCAGCAGTCCTAGCGGGAGTGGTTCCTACGAGCAGTACTTC	CASSPSGSGSYEQYF
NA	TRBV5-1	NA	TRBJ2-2	TGCGCCAGCACCCCCCCTGGTGGGAGACTAAACGGGGAGCTGTTTTTT	CASTPPGGRLNGELFF
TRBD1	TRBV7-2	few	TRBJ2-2	TGTGCCAGCAGCCAGCGGACAGGGGGCGTCACCGGGGAGCTGTTTTTT	CASSQRTGGVTGELFF
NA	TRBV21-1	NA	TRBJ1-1	TGTGCCAGCCTAGACCTAACAGGGCAGAACACTGAAGCTTTCTTT	CASLDLTGQNTEAFF
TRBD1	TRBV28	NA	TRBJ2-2	TGTGCCAGCGGATCGACAGGGGGACCCGGGGAGCTGTTTTTT	CASGSTGGPGELFF
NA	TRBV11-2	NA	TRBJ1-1	TGTGCCAGCAGCTTTACGAAGAGTGAAGCTTTCTTT	CASSFTKSEAFF
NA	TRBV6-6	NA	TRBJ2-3	TGTGCCAGCGGTCATACGCAGTATTTT	CASGHTQYF
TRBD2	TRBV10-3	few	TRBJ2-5	TGTGCCATCAGTGGGGGGCTAGCGGGACGGGAGACCCAGTACTTC	CAISGGLAGRETQYF
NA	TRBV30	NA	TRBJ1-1	TGTGCCCAGAGCCGTGGGGGGGGAAACACTGAAGCTTTCTTT	CAQSRGGGNTEAFF
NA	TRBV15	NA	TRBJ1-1	TGTGCCACCAGCAGAGACAGGAACACTGAAGCTTTCTTT	CATSRDRNTEAFF
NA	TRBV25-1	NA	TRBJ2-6	NA	CASSEVGTGTGANVLAF
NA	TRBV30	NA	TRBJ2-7	TGTGCCTGGAGTGCAGGGGCCTCCTACGAGCAGTACTTC	CAWSAGASYEQYF
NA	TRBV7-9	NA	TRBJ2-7	TGTGCCAGCAGCCCTAGCCGGGGATCCTACGAGCAGTACTTC	CASSPSRGSYEQYF
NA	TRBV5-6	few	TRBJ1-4	TGTGCCAGCAGCTTGACGGCAGGAGTTGCAACTAATGAAAAACTGTTTTTT	CASSLTAGVATNEKLFF
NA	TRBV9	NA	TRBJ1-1	TGTGCCAGCAGCGTATTGGCAGGGGAGGGCACCGAAGCTTTCTTT	CASSVLAGEGTEAFF
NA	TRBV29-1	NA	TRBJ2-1	TGCAGCGTTGATATGGCGGGAAACTACAATGAGCAGTTCTTC	CSVDMAGNYNEQFF
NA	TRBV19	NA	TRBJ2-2	TGTGCCAGTAGGAAAATAACCGCACGCACCGGGGAGCTGTTTTTT	CASRKITARTGELFF
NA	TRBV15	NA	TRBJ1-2	TGTGCCACCAGCAGAGAACAGGGATCCTATGGCTACACCTTC	CATSREQGSYGYTF
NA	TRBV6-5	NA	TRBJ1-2	TGTGCCAGCAGGCTACAGGACCTGGCGGGCTATGGCTACACCTTC	CASRLQDLAGYGYTF
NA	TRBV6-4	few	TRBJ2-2	TGTGCCAGCAGTGTAGGGAACACCGGGGAGCTGTTTTTT	CASSVGNTGELFF
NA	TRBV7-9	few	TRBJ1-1	TGTGCCAGCAGCTTAGAGAGGTGGACTGAAGCTTTCTTT	CASSLERWTEAFF
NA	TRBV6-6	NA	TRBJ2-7	TGTGCCAGCAGCCGCGGGGTTGCCTACGAGCAGTACTTC	CASSRGVAYEQYF
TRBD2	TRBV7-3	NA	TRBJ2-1	TGTGCCAGCAGCTCTCGGACTAGCGGGAGTTCCTACAATGAGCAGTTCTTC	CASSSRTSGSSYNEQFF
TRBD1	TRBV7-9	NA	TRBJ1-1	TGTGCCACCCCGGGACAGGGGATCATGAACACTGAAGCTTTCTTT	CATPGQGIMNTEAFF
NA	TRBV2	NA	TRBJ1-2	TGTGCCAGCAGTGTAAGGCCCTATGGCTACACCTTC	CASSVRPYGYTF
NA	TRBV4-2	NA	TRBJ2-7	TGTGCCAGCAGCCAAGGCGCGTCAGAACGGCCCTACGAGCAGTACTTC	CASSQGASERPYEQYF
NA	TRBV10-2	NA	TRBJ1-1	TGCGCCAGCAGTGACCAAATGAACACTGAAGCTTTCTTT	CASSDQMNTEAFF
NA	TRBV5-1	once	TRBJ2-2	TGCGCCAGCAGTTTGGGGGTACAGGGCAACACCGGGGAGCTGTTTTTT	CASSLGVQGNTGELFF
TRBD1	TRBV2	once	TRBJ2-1	TGTGCCAGCAGTGAAAGGGGGCGCGGGAATGAGCAGTTCTTC	CASSERGRGNEQFF
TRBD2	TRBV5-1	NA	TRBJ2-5	TGCGCCAGCAGCTTGGGATGGACAGCCAATAGCGGGAGGGCCCAAGAGACCCAGTACTTC	CASSLGWTANSGRAQETQYF
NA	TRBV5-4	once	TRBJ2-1	TGTGCCAGCAGCTTGCCAGGCTACAATGAGCAGTTCTTC	CASSLPGYNEQFF
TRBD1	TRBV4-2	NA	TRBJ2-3	TGTGCCAGCAGCCAAGGACAGGGGGTTACAGATACGCAGTATTTT	CASSQGQGVTDTQYF
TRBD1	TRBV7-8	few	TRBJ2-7	TGTGCCAGCAGCCCTCGAGGACAGGGCCTCTACGAGCAGTACTTC	CASSPRGQGLYEQYF
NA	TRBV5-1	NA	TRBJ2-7	TGCGCCAGCAATTCGGGGGAGAACTACGAGCAGTACTTC	CASNSGENYEQYF
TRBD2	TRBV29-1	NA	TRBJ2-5	TGCAGCGTTGGGACTAGCGGGAATGGAGAGACCCAGTACTTC	CSVGTSGNGETQYF
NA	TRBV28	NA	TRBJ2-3	TGTGCCAGCAGTTGGGACAAGTCAAGCACAGATACGCAGTATTTT	CASSWDKSSTDTQYF
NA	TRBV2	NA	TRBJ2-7	TGTGCCAGCAGTGAAAGCAGGGGATACGAGCAGTACTTC	CASSESRGYEQYF
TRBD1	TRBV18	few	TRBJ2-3	TGTGCCAGCTCCTGGGACAGGGGGTCAGATACGCAGTATTTT	CASSWDRGSDTQYF
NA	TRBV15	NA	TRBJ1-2	TGTACCACCAGGGAACACCACAGGGAAATGGATGGCTACACATTC	CTTREHHREMDGYTF
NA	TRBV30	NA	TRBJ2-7	TGTGCCTGGAGTGTTGCCAGCGGCTACGAGCAGTACTTC	CAWSVASGYEQYF
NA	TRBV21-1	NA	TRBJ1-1	TGTGCCAGCAGCAAAGCGACAGGTGACACTGAAGCTTTCTTT	CASSKATGDTEAFF
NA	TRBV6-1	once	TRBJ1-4	TGTGCCAGCAGTCGGGGATCTGCAACTAATGAAAAACTGTTTTTT	CASSRGSATNEKLFF
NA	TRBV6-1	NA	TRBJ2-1	TGTGCCAGCACCGACTGGAGCTCCTACAATGAGCAGTTCTTC	CASTDWSSYNEQFF
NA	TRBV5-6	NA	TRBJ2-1	TGTGCCAGCAGCTTGTTAAGAAATGAGCAGTTCTTC	CASSLLRNEQFF
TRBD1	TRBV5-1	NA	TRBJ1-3	TGCGCCAGCAGCACCCACAGACAGGGGCCTCTCTCTGGAAACACCATATATTTT	CASSTHRQGPLSGNTIYF
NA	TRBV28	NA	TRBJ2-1	TGTGCCAGCAGTTTTACCCTGCAGCCGGGCGGGCAACCTGAGCAGTTCTTC	CASSFTLQPGGQPEQFF
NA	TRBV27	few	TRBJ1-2	TGTGCCAGCAGTTCCCCGGGACCGATAAACTATGGCTACACCTTC	CASSSPGPINYGYTF
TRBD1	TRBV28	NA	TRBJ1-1	TGTGCCAGCAAGGGGGCAGGGACCCTAGGCGGGGGAGGCACTGAAGCTTTCTTT	CASKGAGTLGGGGTEAFF